This T cell receptor (beta chain) was sequenced for a study of blood T cell repertoires in COVID-19. The overall study: Acute and convalescent COVID-19 samples came from the United States, Italy and Spain.

Profiled with immunoSEQ multiplex PCR; TCRdb holds only in-frame clones, not every one. The sample holds hundreds of thousands of clones, 89% seen once. From germline, CDR1 is ENHRY and CDR2 SYGVKD. With 10 bases removed from V and 0 bases from J, the gap between germline ends came to 10 bases. The CDR3 extends over 14 amino acids. Sequenced material: peripheral blood. This TCR was recovered from a man in his sixties who had recovered from COVID-19. V usage is TRBV10-3 and J usage is TRBJ1-6; possibly TRBD1 for D (6 bases). DNA of the CDR3: TGTGCCAGCACAGGGAGCTCCTATAATTCACCCCTCCACTTT. This translates into CASTGSSYNSPLHF.